This T cell receptor beta chain was observed in a study of CD8+ T cells in alopecia areata. Extraction of RNA preceded its reverse transcription into cDNA, which served as the sequencing template. Using immunoSEQ multiplex PCR, the repertoire was profiled, and TCRdb retains in-frame clones only, with some absent. The data show some 190,000 clones, 40% to 55% seen once. Treatment defined: oral pan-JAK inhibitor, 5-10 mg twice daily. PBMCs were stained for CD3, CD4 and CD8, and CD4+ and CD8+ T cells were sorted. The CDR3 loop spans 16 amino acids. Germline loops: CDR1 SNHLY, CDR2 FYNNEI. V dropped 7 bases and J dropped 0; count of bases not matched to a gene: 10. This clone was counted between two and nine times.

Sequences were derived from CD8+ T cells sorted from blood, sampled between weeks 51 and 54, from a patient treated with tofacitinib. The receptor was derived from a human donor with alopecia areata. The J gene is TRBJ2-3, the V gene TRBV2; 7 nucleotides match TRBD1. The CDR3 nucleotides read TGTGCCAGCACAGAACAGGGGCCGACTAGCACAGATACGCAGTATTTT. Protein: CASTEQGPTSTDTQYF.